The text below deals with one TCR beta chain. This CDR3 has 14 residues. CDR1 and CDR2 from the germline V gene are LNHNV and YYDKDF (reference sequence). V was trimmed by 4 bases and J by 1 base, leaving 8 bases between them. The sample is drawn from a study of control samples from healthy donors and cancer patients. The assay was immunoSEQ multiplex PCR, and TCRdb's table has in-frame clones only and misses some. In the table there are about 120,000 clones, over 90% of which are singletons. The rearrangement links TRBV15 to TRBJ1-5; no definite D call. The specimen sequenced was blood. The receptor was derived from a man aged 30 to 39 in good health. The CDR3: CATSKMGSNQPQHF. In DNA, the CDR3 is TGTGCCACCAGCAAGATGGGGAGCAATCAGCCCCAGCATTTT. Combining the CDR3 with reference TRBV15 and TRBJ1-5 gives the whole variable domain DAMVIQNPRYQVTQFGKPVTLSCSQTLNHNVMYWYQQKSSQAPKLLFHYYDKDFNNEADTPDNFQSRRPNTSFCFLDIRSPGLGDTAMYLCATSKMGSNQPQHFGDGTRLSIL.